A single sample is the source of the 3 T cell receptor beta chains below, sequenced in a study of molecular identifiers for immune sequencing clone quantification. TCRdb processed the PCR reads anew with MiXCR; each CDR3 protein has one entry. The table has 300,000 to 400,000 distinct CDR3 sequences, about a quarter seen once. Source material: naive CD8+ T cells from blood, with Jurkat cell RNA spiked in. As for subset: FACS-sorted CD8+CD4-CCR7+CD45RA+ naive T cells. The source of these receptors is a human donor in good health. Some libraries in this study had Jurkat cell RNA spiked in.

Many counts were recorded for this clonotype. The chain uses TRBV3-1 and TRBJ2-4; 7 positions match TRBD1. V lost 4 bases to trimming and J lost 16 bases; unmatched junction nucleotides: 13. This CDR3 is built from 13 residues. From germline, CDR1 is LGHDT and CDR2 YNNKEL (reference sequence). The CDR3 DNA follows: TGTGCCAGCAGCCCCGGACAGGAGGCCCCTCTATACTTC. Translating gives CASSPGQEAPLYF.

V gene TRBV11-2 combines with J gene TRBJ2-6; D call uncertain. V lost 5 bases, J lost 2 bases, and 19 bases lay in between. The CDR3 has 18 amino acids. The germline CDR1 and CDR2 sequences are SGHAT and FQNNGV. CDR3 sequence (DNA): TGTGCCAGCAGCCCCGGACGGCCTACCCTCCCTGGGGCCAACGTCCTGACTTTC. Translation gives CASSPGRPTLPGANVLTF.

As for this clonotype: Sequence at one end of the junction differs from germline and may be a read error. The chain carries TRBV28 and TRBJ2-5, with D perhaps TRBD2 (8 bases). The CDR3 contains 16 residues. Germline CDR1 and CDR2: MDHEN and SYDVKM. The DNA of the CDR3 is TGTGCCAGAAGTTTACCCCCGGGAGGGGGCGAAGAGACCCAGTACTTC. This sequence encodes CARSLPPGGGEETQYF. The full variable domain, completed using reference TRBV28 and TRBJ2-5, is DVKVTQSSRYLVKRTGEKVFLECVQDMDHENMFWYRQDPGLGLRLIYFSYDVKMKEKGDIPEGYSVSREKKERFSLILESASTNQTSMYLCARSLPPGGGEETQYFGPGTRLLVL.